This T cell receptor beta chain originates from a study of T cells in Graves' hyperthyroidism and ophthalmopathy. Study-level points and caveats: The model anticipated ophthalmopathy a median approximately six months pre-onset.

This clonotype came up a few times. The antigen is not known. Using RNA transcripts as the source, TCR beta CDR3 regions were amplified. TCR CDR3 underwent first-round RT-PCR with the HTBI primer set. From the multiplex PCR reads, TCRdb called clonotypes with MiXCR, one entry per CDR3 protein. The sample lists 750,000 to 950,000 distinct CDR3 sequences, 38% seen once, with about 8.9% in the top ten. Germline-derived CDR1 and CDR2 are SGHNT and YYREEE (reference sequence). The CDR3 covers 11 residues. Each patient was aged 18 to 65 and had newly diagnosed hyperthyroidism of under 2 months' duration. Thyroid ultrasound and orbital computed tomography, with clinical symptoms and serum thyroxine and TRAb, informed diagnoses.

The receptor was isolated from a man aged 18 to 29 with Graves' hyperthyroidism. Sequenced: blood. V and J are TRBV5-4 and TRBJ1-1, with D perhaps matching TRBD1 (5 bases). CDR3 protein: CAGGTGTEAFF. The DNA of the CDR3 is TGTGCTGGAGGGACGGGCACTGAAGCTTTCTTT.